This entry lists 22 T cell receptor beta chains sequenced from one sample in a study of shared clonotypes between healthy human individuals. Repertoires were generated with immunoSEQ multiplex PCR, while TCRdb's copy carries only in-frame clones and drops some. This sample has 950,000 to 1,300,000 clones, with about three quarters found just once. The sequencing sample was made of memory CD4+ T cells sorted from blood. Indicated subset: CD45RA-negative fraction. The source of these receptors is a man younger than 35 in good health.

The CDR3 DNA follows: TGTGCCTGGAGGGTAGGACACACCATATATTTT. Amino acids: CAWRVGHTIYF. The rearrangement links TRBV30 to TRBJ1-3; D is ambiguous. V was pared by 3 bases and J by 8 bases, with 8 bases between. This CDR3 is built from 11 residues. The germline gives CDR1 GTSNPN, CDR2 SVGIG (reference sequence).

DNA for the CDR3: TGTGCCTGGAACCCGGGGGACTACGTCGAAAAACTGTTTTTT. Translated, it gives CAWNPGDYVEKLFF. The chain combines TRBV30 with TRBJ1-4; possible D gene TRBD1, 5 bases. CDR1 and CDR2 from the germline V gene are GTSNPN and SVGIG (reference sequence). CDR3 size: 14 residues. Between the trimmed V and J ends, which lost 4 bases and 8 bases, there was a span of 17 bases.

The chain uses TRBV7-9 and TRBJ1-3, with D possibly TRBD1 on 5 matching bases. The CDR3 covers 15 residues. CDR1 is SEHNR, CDR2 FQNEAQ, per germline (reference sequence). Trimming took 7 bases from V and 1 from J, leaving 14 bases between them. The CDR3 DNA reads TGTGCCAGCACCCCCGACCGACAGTCTGGAAACACCATATATTTT. Translation: CASTPDRQSGNTIYF.

The gene calls are TRBV7-6 and TRBJ1-1, with 9 bases aligning to TRBD1. The junction had 4 bases not matched to a gene; V was cut back by 5 bases and J by 3 bases. This CDR3 is 14 amino acids long. Germline CDR1 reads SGHVS; CDR2 reads FNYEAQ. The DNA for the CDR3 is TGTGCCAGCAGCCCTGGACAGGGGTACACTGAAGCTTTCTTT. Its translation: CASSPGQGYTEAFF. The variable domain in full, completed from reference TRBV7-6 and TRBJ1-1, reads GAGVSQSPRYKVTKRGQDVALRCDPISGHVSLYWYRQALGQGPEFLTYFNYEAQQDKSGLPNDRFSAERPEGSISTLTIQRTEQRDSAMYRCASSPGQGYTEAFFGQGTRLTVV.

The chain carries TRBV30 and TRBJ2-3; unclear D gene. Germline V lookup: CDR1 GTSNPN, CDR2 SVGIG (reference sequence). The ends were cut back, 0 bases at V and 10 bases at J, with 8 bases in the middle. The CDR3 runs 11 residues. CDR3 loop: CAWSVSVAQYF. The CDR3 nucleotides read TGTGCCTGGAGTGTGTCAGTAGCGCAGTATTTT.

The chain combines TRBV10-2 with TRBJ1-2, with unresolved D. Germline V CDR1 and CDR2: WSHSY, SAAADI. The CDR3 runs 16 residues. The ends were cut back, 6 bases at V and 2 bases at J, with 19 bases in the middle. DNA of the CDR3: TGCGCCAGCAGGGAGCAAGGTTTGAGGGCCAACTATGGCTACACCTTC. Amino acids: CASREQGLRANYGYTF.

The chain is built from TRBV9 and TRBJ2-5; maybe TRBD1 (6 bases). V lost 0 bases, J lost 5 bases, and 11 bases lay in between. CDR1 SGDLS and CDR2 YYNGEE come from the germline V gene. CDR3 length: 14 amino acids. The CDR3 DNA is TGTGCCAGCAGCGTAGGAAAGGGGGTGGAGACCCAGTACTTC. This gives the protein CASSVGKGVETQYF. Filled out from reference TRBV9 and TRBJ2-5, the complete variable domain reads DSGVTQTPKHLITATGQRVTLRCSPRSGDLSVYWYQQSLDQGLQFLIQYYNGEERAKGNILERFSAQQFPDLHSELNLSSLELGDSALYFCASSVGKGVETQYFGPGTRLLVL.

V and J are TRBV6-1 and TRBJ1-2; the D gene is possibly TRBD1 (6 bases). Trimming took 2 bases from V and 9 from J, leaving 13 bases between them. The CDR3 runs 13 residues. Germline V lookup: CDR1 MNHNS, CDR2 SASEGT. The CDR3 bases are TGTGCCAGCAGTGAAAACAGGGTAGACAGCTACACCTTC. This translates into CASSENRVDSYTF.

The genes are TRBV10-3 and TRBJ2-1; TRBD1 aligns across 11 bases. V dropped 6 bases and J dropped 6; count of bases not matched to a gene: 1. This CDR3 region has 13 residues. Germline-derived CDR1 and CDR2 are ENHRY and SYGVKD. This CDR3 reads CAISGTGGNEQFF. Written as DNA, the CDR3 is TGTGCCATCAGCGGGACAGGGGGCAATGAGCAGTTCTTC.

This chain connects TRBV30 to TRBJ1-5, with TRBD1 matching over 10 bases. The germline V gene encodes CDR1 GTSNPN and CDR2 SVGIG (reference sequence). This CDR3 spans 17 amino acids. The V gene end was trimmed by 4 bases and the J gene end by 4 bases; junction bases not matched to a gene: 13. The CDR3 sequence is CAWTPHGGQGRNQPQHF. The CDR3, as DNA: TGTGCCTGGACCCCCCATGGGGGACAGGGGAGGAATCAGCCCCAGCATTTT.

This rearrangement joins TRBV18 to TRBJ2-7; tentative D call: TRBD1 (6 bases). Looked up from germline, CDR1 is KGHSH and CDR2 is LQKENI. CDR3 length equals 15 residues. Trimming took 3 bases from V and 3 from J, leaving 15 bases between them. As DNA, the CDR3 is TGTGCCAGCTCACCGGTCAGCGGACAGCTCTACGAGCAGTACTTC. Residues: CASSPVSGQLYEQYF.

The J gene is TRBJ1-1, the V gene TRBV6-5, with 7 bases that match TRBD1. CDR3 length equals 13 residues. Germline CDR1 MNHEY, CDR2 SVGAGI. V lost 6 bases, J lost 4 bases, and 5 bases stayed unmatched. The CDR3 region has the DNA TGTGCCAGCAGGTACAGGGGAGGCACTGAAGCTTTCTTT. Protein: CASRYRGGTEAFF.

This rearrangement joins TRBV28 to TRBJ1-2, with TRBD1 as a possible D gene (5 bases). V dropped 7 bases and J dropped 5 bases, with 20 bases sitting between them. Germline CDR1 and CDR2: MDHEN and SYDVKM. The CDR3 contains 15 residues. DNA of the CDR3: TGTGCCAGCACCCTGGACACGGGTACATTGTATGGCTACACCTTC. It yields the protein CASTLDTGTLYGYTF.

The chain couples TRBV6-5 to TRBJ1-1; D is uncertain. The ends were cut back, 6 bases at V and 10 bases at J, with 18 bases in the middle. The length of the CDR3 is 13 residues. CDR1 is MNHEY, CDR2 SVGAGI, per germline. The CDR3 DNA is TGTGCCAGCAGGCTAGACGGGTCGCCTGGAGCTTTCTTT. Its translation: CASRLDGSPGAFF.

The chain couples TRBV7-2 to TRBJ1-5; no firm D call. The germline gives CDR1 SGHTA, CDR2 FQGNSA. The length of the CDR3 is 15 residues. With 2 bases removed from V and 1 base from J, the gap between germline ends came to 9 bases. The CDR3 here is CASSLNTMSNQPQHF. The CDR3 coding sequence is TGTGCCAGCAGCTTAAATACAATGAGCAATCAGCCCCAGCATTTT.

The CDR3 sequence: CAITQGANEKLFF. CDR3 sequence (DNA): TGTGCCATCACTCAAGGGGCTAATGAAAAACTGTTTTTT. This chain joins TRBV10-3 and TRBJ1-4, with a possible D match to TRBD1 (5 bases). This CDR3 contains 13 residues. CDR1 and CDR2 (germline): ENHRY, SYGVKD. V was trimmed by 7 bases and J by 3 bases, leaving 9 bases between them.

This chain uses TRBV20-1 with TRBJ2-1; D is undetermined. V lost 0 bases, J lost 13 bases, and 10 bases lay in between. The CDR3 is 11 amino acids. In germline, CDR1 is DFQATT, CDR2 SNEGSKA (reference sequence). In nucleotides, the CDR3 is TGCAGTGCTAGAGATGTCCCCGATCAGTTCTTC. It encodes CSARDVPDQFF.

About this clone: The germline gene is not matched at one end of the junction; a read error may be the cause. This chain uses TRBV7-7 with TRBJ2-4; possible D gene TRBD1, 6 bases. Germline V gene data show CDR1 as SSHAT and CDR2 as FNYEAQ (reference sequence). This CDR3 has 16 residues. CDR3 region: CASSLVQGWAKNIQYF. CDR3 bases: TGTGCTAGCAGCTTAGTACAGGGTTGGGCCAAAAACATTCAGTACTTC.

The rearrangement joins TRBV28 to TRBJ2-7; TRBD1 aligns across 9 bases. Germline lookup yields CDR1 MDHEN and CDR2 SYDVKM. The CDR3 is 16 amino acids. With V trimmed by 1 base and J by 4 bases, 8 bases remained unmatched. Written as DNA, the CDR3 is TGTGCCAGCAGTTTATCCCTGGACAGGGGTACGTACGAGCAGTACTTC. This translates into CASSLSLDRGTYEQYF.

This chain connects TRBV30 to TRBJ2-2; D gene unclear. V was shortened by 2 bases and J by 5 bases, with 9 bases between the two germline ends. The CDR3 extends over 13 amino acids. The germline gives CDR1 GTSNPN, CDR2 SVGIG (reference sequence). Here the CDR3 DNA reads TGTGCCTGGAGTCCCCAAACAACCGGGGAGCTGTTTTTT. As protein: CAWSPQTTGELFF.

V gene TRBV30 combines with J gene TRBJ1-1; TRBD1 is a possible D gene (5 bases). Per germline, CDR1 GTSNPN and CDR2 SVGIG (reference sequence). The CDR3 totals 14 residues. V was clipped by 2 bases and J by 0 bases, with 10 bases between them. CDR3 protein: CAWSTGPMNTEAFF. For the CDR3, the DNA is TGTGCCTGGAGTACAGGCCCCATGAACACTGAAGCTTTCTTT.

This chain connects TRBV6-5 to TRBJ1-5; D is unclear. Trimming pared 5 bases from V and 11 bases from J, leaving 10 bases between. The CDR3 length is 11 residues. Germline lookup yields CDR1 MNHEY and CDR2 SVGAGI. DNA for the CDR3: TGTGCCAGCAGTGAAGCCGCGGCCCAGCATTTT. Translating it yields CASSEAAAQHF.